Presented here are 14 T cell receptor beta chains from one specimen sequenced in a study of blood T cell repertoires in COVID-19. Some clones are missing from TCRdb's copy, which holds only in-frame ones; the method was immunoSEQ multiplex PCR. The sample has around 250,000 clones; around 87% are singletons. Sample: peripheral blood. The receptors come from a woman in her 70s with active or convalescent COVID-19.

The gene calls are TRBV6-6 and TRBJ1-2; D call uncertain. The V end lost 8 bases, the J end lost 1 base, and 14 bases lay between the germline ends. Germline V gene sequence: CDR1 MNHNY, CDR2 SVGAGI (reference sequence). This CDR3 is 14 amino acids long. The CDR3 loop reads CASYSAGYNYGYTF. CDR3 coding DNA: TGTGCCAGCTACTCGGCAGGCTATAACTATGGCTACACCTTC.

This clone has just one count. The CDR3 spells CASSPQGSSYEQYF. CDR3 DNA: TGTGCCAGCAGTCCCCAAGGGAGCTCCTACGAGCAGTACTTC. The rearrangement joins TRBV6-6 to TRBJ2-7; possible D gene TRBD2, 5 bases. The CDR3 spans 14 residues. Germline-derived CDR1 and CDR2 are MNHNY and SVGAGI (reference sequence). The germline V and J ends were trimmed by 5 bases and 0 bases, with 11 bases remaining between them.

This chain joins TRBV7-9 and TRBJ2-1; D is undetermined. V was shortened by 5 bases and J by 8 bases, with 13 bases between the two germline ends. In germline, CDR1 is SEHNR, CDR2 FQNEAQ (reference sequence). The CDR3 length is 13 residues. The CDR3 sequence: CASSETAFYEQFF. As DNA, the CDR3 is TGTGCCAGCAGCGAAACAGCATTCTATGAGCAGTTCTTC.

V and J are TRBV7-6 and TRBJ2-2, with 8 bases matching TRBD1. Germline V CDR1 and CDR2: SGHVS, FNYEAQ. V was clipped by 3 bases and J by 4 bases; unmatched bases: 7. There are 16 residues in the CDR3. The CDR3 coding sequence is TGTGCCAGCAGCTTGTCCCGACAGGGGCTCACCGGGGAGCTGTTTTTT. It translates to CASSLSRQGLTGELFF.

J is TRBJ1-2 and V is TRBV25-1; no reliable D call. The CDR3 runs 11 residues. In germline, CDR1 is MGHDK, CDR2 SYGVNS. Trimming cost V 4 bases and J 7 bases, with 7 bases left between them. CDR3 in DNA: TGTGCCAGCAGTGTTTCAGGTGGCTACACCTTC. Its protein product is CASSVSGGYTF.

The chain joins TRBV5-1 to TRBJ1-2; a weak D match, TRBD1 (5 bases). The length of the CDR3 is 15 residues. CDR1 and CDR2 from the germline V gene are SGHRS and YFSETQ. V was trimmed by 3 bases and J by 4 bases, leaving 16 bases between them. The CDR3 sequence: CASSWDVDSTYGYTF. The CDR3 region has the DNA TGCGCCAGCAGCTGGGATGTCGACAGCACCTATGGCTACACCTTC.

The rearrangement links TRBV19 to TRBJ2-2; 7 bases fit TRBD2. CDR1 and CDR2 from the germline V gene are LNHDA and SQIVND (reference sequence). This CDR3 is built from 16 residues. Trimming took 6 bases from V and 4 from J; bases not matched to a gene: 11. In DNA, the CDR3 is TGTGCCAGTAGATTAGGGGAGGGCGCGGGCACCGGGGAGCTGTTTTTT. Translating it yields CASRLGEGAGTGELFF.

V usage is TRBV25-1 and J usage is TRBJ1-1; 7 bases are a match to TRBD1. V lost 4 bases, J lost 0 bases, and 5 bases stayed unmatched. The CDR3 is 15 residues long. Germline values: CDR1 MGHDK, CDR2 SYGVNS. The CDR3 sequence: CASSAPGTVNTEAFF. The CDR3 DNA sequence: TGTGCCAGCAGTGCCCCCGGGACAGTGAACACTGAAGCTTTCTTT.

The chain links TRBV7-8 to TRBJ2-5; TRBD1 might be the D (6 bases). V dropped 4 bases and J dropped 5 bases, with 11 bases sitting between them. Germline loops: CDR1 SGHVS, CDR2 FQNEAQ. The CDR3 sequence is 13 residues long. CDR3 in amino acids: CASSSDRTETQYF. The CDR3 DNA reads TGTGCCAGCAGCTCTGACAGGACGGAGACCCAGTACTTC.

The rearrangement uses TRBV5-6 and TRBJ1-2, with TRBD1 matching over 10 bases. Germline V gene sequence: CDR1 SGHDT, CDR2 YYEEEE. Unmatched junction bases numbered 7, after V lost 2 bases and J lost 3 bases. This CDR3 spans 16 amino acids. The CDR3 region is CASSFSGTGDYYGYTF. The CDR3 DNA reads TGTGCCAGCAGCTTCTCCGGGACAGGGGATTACTATGGCTACACCTTC. Full variable domain (missing parts from reference TRBV5-6 and TRBJ1-2): DAGVTQSPTHLIKTRGQQVTLRCSPKSGHDTVSWYQQALGQGPQFIFQYYEEEERQRGNFPDRFSGHQFPNYSSELNVNALLLGDSALYLCASSFSGTGDYYGYTFGSGTRLTVV.

A few counts support this clone. The gene calls are TRBV15 and TRBJ1-5; 8 bases align to TRBD1. After removal of 0 bases from V and 2 bases from J, the junction contained 12 bases not matched to a gene. Germline V CDR1 and CDR2: LNHNV, YYDKDF (reference sequence). This CDR3 contains 19 residues. CDR3 DNA: TGTGCCACCAGCAGAGACTTGTCCCCCCAGGGGGCAGGCAATCAGCCCCAGCATTTT. Residues: CATSRDLSPQGAGNQPQHF.

This chain joins TRBV5-6 and TRBJ1-5, with TRBD1 as a possible D gene (6 bases). The CDR3 sequence is 14 residues long. From germline, CDR1 is SGHDT and CDR2 YYEEEE. Trimming left V 3 bases short and J 3 bases short, with 10 bases between. The CDR3 region has the DNA TGTGCCAGCAGCTCGACAGGAGACAATCAGCCCCAGCATTTT. It translates to CASSSTGDNQPQHF.

The chain links TRBV2 to TRBJ1-4; TRBD1 might be the D (5 bases). This CDR3 comprises 14 residues. The germline V and J ends were trimmed by 5 bases and 5 bases, with 12 bases remaining between them. The V gene's germline CDR1 is SNHLY and CDR2 FYNNEI. The CDR3 here is CASSNDRQNEKLFF. Written as DNA, the CDR3 is TGTGCCAGCAGTAACGACAGACAAAATGAAAAACTGTTTTTT.

This chain connects TRBV9 to TRBJ2-7; perhaps TRBD2 as D (6 bases). The germline gives CDR1 SGDLS, CDR2 YYNGEE. Trimming left V 0 bases short and J 3 bases short, with 10 bases between. The CDR3 has 14 residues. In DNA, the CDR3 is TGTGCCAGCAGCGTAGCTACCGGGAGCTACGAGCAGTACTTC. Its protein product is CASSVATGSYEQYF.